The rows below give T cell receptor beta chains drawn from one sample of a study of shared clonotypes between healthy human individuals. Profiling relied on immunoSEQ multiplex PCR, and the TCRdb table lists in-frame clones only, not all of them. The sample has about 470,000 clones, 70% to 80% seen once. The sequencing sample was made of PBMCs. Receptors were obtained from a woman between 40 and 55 years old in good health. Some clones in this sample may be carry-over from other donors' samples. The CDR3 runs from the conserved cysteine through the conserved F or W. A D gene is named only where the DNA matches it firmly. Only some rows state a clone size, as once, few, many or a class for expanded clones.

clone_size j_call v_call d_call cdr3_aa cdr3_nt
. TRBJ2-1 TRBV4-1 . CASSPRVIGSAYNEQFF TGCGCCAGCAGCCCAAGAGTTATCGGGAGCGCCTACAATGAGCAGTTCTTC
once TRBJ2-3 TRBV28 . CASSLMGAASTDTQYF TGTGCCAGCAGTTTAATGGGAGCGGCTAGCACAGATACGCAGTATTTT
. TRBJ2-1 TRBV7-9 . CASRTSGQYNEQFF TGTGCCAGCAGGACTAGTGGGCAATACAATGAGCAGTTCTTC
. TRBJ1-4 TRBV7-6 . CASKKGVLATNEKLFF TGTGCCAGCAAAAAGGGGGTGCTGGCAACTAATGAAAAACTGTTTTTT
. TRBJ1-1 TRBV30 . CAWSRFLGEAFF TGTGCCTGGAGTAGGTTCCTGGGTGAAGCTTTCTTT
. TRBJ2-3 TRBV27 . CASSLAGTDTQYF TGTGCCAGCAGTTTAGCTGGGACAGATACGCAGTATTTT
. TRBJ2-6 TRBV6-1 TRBD2 CASSELLPGLDYGANVLTF TGTGCCAGCAGTGAATTATTGCCGGGACTAGATTATGGGGCCAACGTCCTGACTTTC
. TRBJ2-7 TRBV19 TRBD1 CASKGTDEQYF TGTGCCAGTAAGGGGACAGACGAGCAGTACTTC
. TRBJ2-7 TRBV30 TRBD1 CAWGRDRASSYEQYF TGTGCCTGGGGAAGGGACAGGGCGAGCTCCTACGAGCAGTACTTC
. TRBJ2-2 TRBV5-1 . CASSLDKANTGELFF TGCGCCAGCAGCTTGGACAAGGCGAACACCGGGGAGCTGTTTTTT
. TRBJ2-3 TRBV28 . CASSLSSTDTQYF TGTGCCAGCAGTTTAAGTAGCACAGATACGCAGTATTTT
. TRBJ2-3 TRBV5-4 . CASSNKGGPDTQYF TGTGCCAGCAGTAACAAGGGGGGGCCAGATACGCAGTATTTT
once TRBJ2-2 TRBV4-1 TRBD1 CASSQADRGATGELFF TGCGCCAGCAGCCAAGCCGACAGGGGAGCAACCGGGGAGCTGTTTTTT
. TRBJ1-5 TRBV18 TRBD1 CASSPDRGTVGNQPQHF TGTGCCAGCTCACCCGACCGGGGGACAGTGGGCAATCAGCCCCAGCATTTT
. TRBJ1-5 TRBV7-8 . CASSEQVDQPQHF TGTGCCAGCAGCGAACAGGTAGATCAGCCCCAGCATTTT
. TRBJ1-4 TRBV12-2 . CASRYLIRQGNEKLFF TGTGCAAGTCGCTACCTCATAAGACAGGGAAATGAAAAACTGTTTTTT
few TRBJ2-1 TRBV12-5 . CASFETGGSALF TGTGCTAGCTTTGAGACTGGGGGTTCTGCACTCTTC
few TRBJ1-5 TRBV7-2 . CASSPQGNNQPQHF TGTGCCAGCAGCCCACAGGGAAACAATCAGCCCCAGCATTTT
. TRBJ1-5 TRBV7-2 . CASSIGDEQPQHF TGTGCCAGCAGCATCGGGGATGAGCAGCCCCAGCATTTT
. TRBJ2-1 TRBV18 TRBD2 CASSPRGSGSHPEQFF TGTGCCAGCTCACCACGAGGTAGCGGGAGTCACCCTGAGCAGTTCTTC
few TRBJ1-2 TRBV2 TRBD1 CASKRTGSGGYTF TGTGCCAGCAAGAGGACAGGCAGCGGCGGCTACACCTTC
. TRBJ1-1 TRBV4-1 TRBD1 CASSQADRVKAFF TGCGCCAGCAGCCAAGCGGACAGGGTTAAAGCTTTCTTT
. TRBJ1-2 TRBV28 TRBD1 CASSFLGQGTNGYTF TGTGCCAGCAGTTTCCTGGGACAGGGTACGAACGGCTACACCTTC
. TRBJ1-4 TRBV27 . CASRPGRNNEKLFF TGTGCCAGCAGGCCGGGCAGAAATAATGAAAAACTGTTTTTT
. TRBJ2-1 TRBV2 TRBD2 CASRETSGGYNEQFF TGTGCCAGCAGGGAAACTAGCGGGGGGTACAATGAGCAGTTCTTC
once TRBJ1-2 TRBV7-9 TRBD1 CASSPTGIAGYTF TGTGCCAGCAGCCCGACAGGGATCGCTGGCTACACCTTC
. TRBJ1-2 TRBV29-1 . CSVEDVRGSSDGYTF TGCAGCGTTGAAGATGTAAGGGGGAGCAGTGATGGCTACACCTTC
. TRBJ1-5 TRBV28 . CASSFLGSNQPQHF TGTGCCAGCAGTTTTTTGGGTAGCAATCAGCCCCAGCATTTT
. TRBJ2-1 TRBV7-9 TRBD1 CASSKDREYNEQFF TGTGCCAGCAGCAAAGACAGGGAATACAATGAGCAGTTCTTC
few TRBJ1-3 TRBV4-1 . CASSQDTQVGDRYINTIYF TGCGCCAGCAGCCAAGATACGCAGGTGGGAGACCGGTATATCAACACCATATATTTT
. TRBJ1-4 TRBV2 TRBD1 CASSRQGADEKLFF TGTGCCAGCAGCCGACAGGGGGCAGATGAAAAACTGTTTTTT
. TRBJ2-2 TRBV7-8 . CASSEGVESGELFF TGTGCCAGCAGCGAAGGTGTGGAATCCGGGGAGCTGTTTTTT
. TRBJ2-1 TRBV9 TRBD2 CASSVGSGRTEQFF TGTGCCAGCAGCGTAGGTAGCGGGAGGACTGAGCAGTTCTTC
. TRBJ2-3 TRBV9 . CASSVLPITDTQYF TGTGCCAGCAGCGTATTGCCGATCACAGATACGCAGTATTTT
few TRBJ1-2 TRBV4-2 . CASSQEKGIYGYTF TGTGCCAGCAGCCAAGAGAAAGGGATCTATGGCTACACCTTC
. TRBJ1-5 TRBV7-6 . CASSLLPVGSNQPQHF TGTGCCAGCAGCTTACTTCCAGTTGGAAGCAATCAGCCCCAGCATTTT
. TRBJ1-1 TRBV5-1 . CASSRLGGDTEAFF TGCGCCAGCAGTCGACTCGGAGGGGACACTGAAGCTTTCTTT
. TRBJ1-2 TRBV19 TRBD1 CASSTRIRDSSGYTF TGTGCCAGTAGCACCCGCATCCGGGACAGCTCTGGCTACACCTTC
. TRBJ1-1 TRBV6-5 TRBD1 CASSGQGAGTEAFF TGTGCCAGCAGTGGGCAGGGGGCAGGCACTGAAGCTTTCTTT
once TRBJ2-7 TRBV5-6 TRBD2 CASSLAGTSNSYEQYF TGTGCCAGCAGCTTGGCCGGGACTAGCAATAGTTACGAGCAGTACTTC
. TRBJ2-7 TRBV10-3 . CAISAGVYEQYF TGTGCCATCAGTGCTGGGGTTTACGAGCAGTACTTC
once TRBJ2-5 TRBV4-3 . CASSRSGLQQETQYF TGCGCCAGCAGCCGCTCCGGATTACAACAAGAGACCCAGTACTTC
. TRBJ1-2 TRBV18 TRBD1 CASSPLREGADGYTF TGTGCCAGCTCACCGTTGAGGGAGGGGGCAGATGGCTACACCTTC
. TRBJ1-3 TRBV4-1 . CASSQTPLGNTIYF TGCGCCAGCAGCCAAACACCTCTCGGAAACACCATATATTTT
few TRBJ1-5 TRBV10-3 . CAISEHLQEPQHF TGTGCCATCAGTGAGCACCTCCAGGAGCCCCAGCATTTT
. TRBJ2-1 TRBV25-1 TRBD2 CASSEPGLAGNEQFF TGTGCCAGCAGTGAACCGGGACTAGCGGGAAATGAGCAGTTCTTC